The following is a TCR beta chain sequence with its context. What it binds is unknown. This entry comes from a study of cytomegalovirus exposure and HLA in healthy donors. Study-wide points: Per a later analysis, about 15,000 TCR beta sequences showed association with HLA alleles at 0.05 false discovery rate. In an earlier analysis, most TCR beta V segments were productive about 87% or about 30% of the time. Available immune exposure information was restricted to CMV serostatus only.

In the PCR, 60 Vbeta and 13 Jbeta primers were used. Assay used: immunoSEQ multiplex PCR; TCRdb lists only in-frame clones, some missing. The data show roughly 120,000 clones, with less than 70% seen just once and roughly 5.5% held by the top ten. After removal of 4 bases from V and 6 bases from J, the junction contained 5 bases not matched to a gene. This CDR3 has 13 amino acids. The V gene's germline CDR1 is MNHNS and CDR2 SASEGT. Donors likely had unrecorded immune exposures despite being nominally healthy when sampled. The V gene is TRBV6-1, the J gene TRBJ1-1; TRBD1 matches at 7 bases. The sequence was obtained from a woman in her 70s in good health and CMV-seropositive. The specimen was PBMCs. The CDR3 spells CASSVRGRSEAFF. As DNA, the CDR3 is TGTGCCAGCAGTGTCAGGGGGAGGTCTGAAGCTTTCTTT.